The present entry profiles one TCR beta chain with its context. Its antigen is not identified. Only in-frame clones appear in the TCRdb table, and some are missing; sequencing was by immunoSEQ multiplex PCR. The sample carries under 130,000 clones, 92% recorded once. The record originates from a study of T cell responses to AZD1222 COVID-19 vaccine. Overall study findings and caveats: At 160-218 and 743-854, vaccine-associated CD4 TCRs were dominant, and they spanned spike. Baseline antibody screening turned up just six seropositive AZD1222 recipients. Clonal diversity was possibly underestimated, and the donors were mostly white British, with more females. Spike-specific TCR breadth and depth were elevated following two AZD1222 doses.

V was clipped by 4 bases and J by 5 bases; unmatched bases: 5. Germline lookup yields CDR1 SGDLS and CDR2 YYNGEE. The CDR3 runs to 13 residues. This clonotype was obtained from an adult in good health. V is TRBV9 and J is TRBJ2-7, with 8 bases lining up with TRBD2. Specimen: peripheral blood, collected on day 0 of AZD1222 vaccination. The DNA of the CDR3 is TGTGCCAGCAGCCAAGGACTAGCAGACGAGCAGTACTTC. This encodes CASSQGLADEQYF.